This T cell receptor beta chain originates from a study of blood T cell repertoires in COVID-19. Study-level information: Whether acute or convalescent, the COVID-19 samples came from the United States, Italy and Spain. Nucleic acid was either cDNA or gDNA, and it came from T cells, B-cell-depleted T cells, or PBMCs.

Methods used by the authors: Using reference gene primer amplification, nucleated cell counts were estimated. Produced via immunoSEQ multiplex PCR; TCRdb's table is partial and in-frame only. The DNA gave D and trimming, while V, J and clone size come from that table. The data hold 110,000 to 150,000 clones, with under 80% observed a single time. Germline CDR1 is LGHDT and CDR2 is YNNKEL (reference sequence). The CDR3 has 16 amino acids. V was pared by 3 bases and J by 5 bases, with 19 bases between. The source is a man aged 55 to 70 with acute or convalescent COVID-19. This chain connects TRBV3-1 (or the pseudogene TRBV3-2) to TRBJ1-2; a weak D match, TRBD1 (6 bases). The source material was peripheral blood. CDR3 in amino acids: CASSQREQGFGYGYTF. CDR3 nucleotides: TGTGCCAGCAGCCAGAGGGAACAGGGCTTTGGGTATGGCTACACCTTC.